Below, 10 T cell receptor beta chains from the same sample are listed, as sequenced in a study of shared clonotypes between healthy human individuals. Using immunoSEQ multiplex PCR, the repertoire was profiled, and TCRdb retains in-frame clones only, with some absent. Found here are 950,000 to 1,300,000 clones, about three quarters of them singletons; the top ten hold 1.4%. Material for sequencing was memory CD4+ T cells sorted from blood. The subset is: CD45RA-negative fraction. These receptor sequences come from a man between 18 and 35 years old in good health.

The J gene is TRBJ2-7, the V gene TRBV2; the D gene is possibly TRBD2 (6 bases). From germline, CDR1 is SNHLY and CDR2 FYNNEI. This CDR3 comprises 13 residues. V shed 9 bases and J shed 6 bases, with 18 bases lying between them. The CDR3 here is CARSGSGETEQYF. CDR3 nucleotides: TGTGCCAGATCGGGATCGGGGGAAACCGAGCAGTACTTC.

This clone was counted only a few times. CDR3: CASTMGGYYGYTF. The CDR3, as DNA: TGTGCCAGCACGATGGGCGGCTACTATGGCTACACCTTC. The chain joins TRBV28 to TRBJ1-2; D gene uncertain. Germline V gene sequence: CDR1 MDHEN, CDR2 SYDVKM. V lost 7 bases and J lost 3, with 12 bases in between. The CDR3 loop spans 13 amino acids.

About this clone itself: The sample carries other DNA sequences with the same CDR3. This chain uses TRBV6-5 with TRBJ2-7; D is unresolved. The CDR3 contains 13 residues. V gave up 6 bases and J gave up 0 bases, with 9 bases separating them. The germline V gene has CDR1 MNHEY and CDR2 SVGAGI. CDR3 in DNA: TGTGCCAGCAGGAGAGGCCACTCCTACGAGCAGTACTTC. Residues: CASRRGHSYEQYF.

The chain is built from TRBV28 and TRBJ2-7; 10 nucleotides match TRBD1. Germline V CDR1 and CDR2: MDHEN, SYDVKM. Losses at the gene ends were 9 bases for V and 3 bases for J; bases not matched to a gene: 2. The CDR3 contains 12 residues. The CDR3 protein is CASGQGVYEQYF. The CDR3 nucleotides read TGTGCCAGTGGACAGGGGGTCTACGAGCAGTACTTC.

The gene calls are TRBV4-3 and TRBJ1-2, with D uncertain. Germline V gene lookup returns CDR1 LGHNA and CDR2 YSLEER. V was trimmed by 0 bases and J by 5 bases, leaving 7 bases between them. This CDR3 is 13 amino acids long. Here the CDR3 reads CASSQDRIYGYTF. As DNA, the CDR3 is TGCGCCAGCAGCCAAGATCGAATTTATGGCTACACCTTC.

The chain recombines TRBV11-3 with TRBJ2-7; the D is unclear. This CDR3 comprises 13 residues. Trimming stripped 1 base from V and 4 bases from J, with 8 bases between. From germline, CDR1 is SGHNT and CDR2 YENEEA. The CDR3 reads CASSLGPFYEQYF. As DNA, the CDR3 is TGTGCCAGCAGCTTAGGTCCCTTTTACGAGCAGTACTTC.

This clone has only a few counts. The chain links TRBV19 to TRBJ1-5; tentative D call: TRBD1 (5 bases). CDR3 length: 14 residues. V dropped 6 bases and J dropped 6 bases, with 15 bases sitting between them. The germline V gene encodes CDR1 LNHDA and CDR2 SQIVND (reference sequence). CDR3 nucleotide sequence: TGTGCCAGTAGACCTAGGGGCCTTAGTCAGCCCCAGCATTTT. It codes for CASRPRGLSQPQHF.

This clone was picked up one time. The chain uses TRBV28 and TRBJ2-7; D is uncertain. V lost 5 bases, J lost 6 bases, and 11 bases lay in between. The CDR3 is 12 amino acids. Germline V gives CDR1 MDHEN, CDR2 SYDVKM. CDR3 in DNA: TGTGCCAGCAGTCTCTTTCTGACCGAGCAGTACTTC. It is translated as CASSLFLTEQYF.

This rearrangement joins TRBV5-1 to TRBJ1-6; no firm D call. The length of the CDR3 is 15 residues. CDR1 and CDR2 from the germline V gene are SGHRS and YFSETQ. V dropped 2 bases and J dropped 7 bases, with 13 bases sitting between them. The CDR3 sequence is CASSFAGLPNSPLHF. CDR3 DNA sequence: TGCGCCAGCAGCTTTGCGGGCCTGCCCAATTCACCCCTCCACTTT.

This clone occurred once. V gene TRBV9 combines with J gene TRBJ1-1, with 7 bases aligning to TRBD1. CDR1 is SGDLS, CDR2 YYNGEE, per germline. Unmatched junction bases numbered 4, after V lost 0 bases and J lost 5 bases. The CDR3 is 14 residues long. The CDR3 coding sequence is TGTGCCAGCAGCGTAGATGACAGGGTAACTGAAGCTTTCTTT. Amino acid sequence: CASSVDDRVTEAFF.